What follows describes a single T cell receptor (beta chain). In its sample, this clonotype was seen a few times. What this receptor recognizes is not known. It has no much larger one-base neighbor in the sample; base qualities were not kept. To prepare the library, RACE was applied. The sample was run on a NextSeq 500. Library preparation attached unique molecular identifiers to individual cDNA molecules for quantitative, reproducible TCR counting. From each blood RNA sample, both TCR alpha and TCR beta chains were sequenced. Per the authors' processing: A median of around 100,000 TCRs per sample was observed, with a range of roughly 20,000 to 750,000. V, J and CDR3 annotation of the TCR reads was performed with the Decombinator software suite. Every sample was subsampled to the same number of TCRs (28,000) for the PS versus PT1 abundance plots. TCRs were defined as expanded if absent before sensitization and observed at least eight times at the 2-week time point. TCRdb cleaned the public reads at Q25 with fastp, built clones with MiXCR and kept in-frame beta chains. Under each unique CDR3 protein, matching rows form one entry showing the most common genes and DNA. Clone size and V and J calls follow TCRdb, not the original study. Recorded for this sample are hundreds of thousands of distinct CDR3 sequences; around 6% of them occurred a single time. Of the sample, about 5% is held by the ten largest clones.

What the time point label conveys for this sample: patch test 2, 6 weeks after DPC sensitization. This sample's treatment or condition label indicates: therapeutic diphenylcyclopropenone sensitization with weekly scalp DPC. At each patch-test visit, blood was drawn before the patch test was applied. To be eligible, patients had to be aged 18 to 70, diagnosed with alopecia and judged suitable for DPC therapy, while pregnant patients were excluded. Total RNA was isolated from unfractionated whole blood collected in Tempus Blood RNA tubes. The sample is drawn from a study of human T cells and chemical hapten exposure (dated by TCRdb to the early 2020s). Concerning the study at large: For sensitization, 2% DPC in acetone was applied to a 2 cm by 2 cm area of upper inner arm skin. Weekly therapeutic DPC doses were additionally applied to the scalp of patients throughout the approximately 24-week study period. Patch tests used Finn chambers with 0.01% DPC on the upper back, scored after 6 days by International Contact Dermatitis Research Group standards. The patient cohort, mostly female, included alopecia areata with under or over 50% scalp involvement, alopecia totalis and alopecia universalis. Libraries were pooled for sequencing, and variation in per-sample TCR yields was attributed mainly to small differences in library volumes within the pool. This study followed changes in the peripheral blood TCR repertoire in vivo during primary and secondary sensitization of alopecia patients to the hapten diphenylcyclopropenone (DPC). Blood was sampled from patients pre-sensitization (week 0) and at 2, 6 and about 24 weeks after DPC sensitization. For TCR sequencing, blood came from some 31 alopecia patients at anywhere from one to four time points (pre-sensitization, 2, 6 and 24 weeks). What the work shows at the level of the full study, not this receptor alone: Because all patients had alopecia, a presumed autoimmune disease, the immune response of the patients might differ from that of healthy individuals. The number of TCRs above 1 in 1000 frequency did not change with DPC sensitization; there was no evidence of global repertoire structure alterations. Compared with pre-sensitization or healthy control sets, expanded TCRs formed significantly more large CDR3 similarity clusters, which is consistent with antigen-driven responses. A positive correlation was found between the number of PT1 expanded TCRs and patch test score, with significance reached at thresholds 8, 16 and 32 but not 4. After repeated subsampling, changes were observed in the strength of the expansion versus patch-test correlation and in the threshold at which the correlation became significant.

V has 5 bases trimmed and J has 8 bases trimmed; junction bases matching no gene number 9. The germline V gene gives CDR1 as SGHTA and CDR2 as FQGNSA. The CDR3 starts with the cysteine, ends with the phenylalanine, and has 14 residues. The only DNA kept is the CDR3, 42 bases in frame from the first base. The chain uses TRBV7-2 and TRBJ1-2; 9 middle bases align to TRBD1. The starting material was whole blood, obtained in connection with sensitization to the hapten diphenylcyclopropenone (DPC). The receptor comes from a woman aged 18 to 35 with alopecia areata. Some clones in this sample may be carry-over from other donors' samples. The nucleotide sequence is TGTGCCAGCAGCCACCGGGACAGGGACGACGGCTACACCTTC. Its amino acids are CASSHRDRDDGYTF.